Here is one T cell receptor beta chain with its context. The sample comes from a study of control samples from healthy donors and cancer patients. Repertoires were generated with immunoSEQ multiplex PCR, while TCRdb's copy carries only in-frame clones and drops some. The sample records approximately 84,000 clones, roughly four fifths being singletons. The CDR3 extends over 15 amino acids. Per the germline V gene, CDR1 is SGDLS and CDR2 is YYNGEE. Trimming left V 0 bases short and J 4 bases short, with 11 bases between. This rearrangement joins TRBV9 to TRBJ1-5; TRBD1 might be the D (6 bases). The sample was blood. The receptor's source is a woman aged 60 to 75 in good health. The CDR3 DNA sequence: TGTGCCAGCAGCGTAGAAGGACAGACTAATCAGCCCCAGCATTTT. Its translation is CASSVEGQTNQPQHF.